This T cell receptor (beta chain) was found in a study of control samples from healthy donors and cancer patients. Germline V gene sequence: CDR1 SQVTM, CDR2 ANQGSEA. This CDR3 spans 14 amino acids. The V end was cut by 6 bases, the J end by 0 bases, with 13 bases between. This table comes from immunoSEQ multiplex PCR, and its TCRdb copy is limited to in-frame clones, with some not included. The table includes approximately 85,000 clones, 85% to 90% detected once. The sequenced sample was blood. The origin of this receptor is an older woman in good health. The gene calls are TRBV29-1 and TRBJ2-3; D might be TRBD1 (5 bases). The CDR3 loop reads CSVEIRTSTDTQYF. The CDR3 nucleotides are TGCAGCGTCGAGATCCGGACAAGCACAGATACGCAGTATTTT.